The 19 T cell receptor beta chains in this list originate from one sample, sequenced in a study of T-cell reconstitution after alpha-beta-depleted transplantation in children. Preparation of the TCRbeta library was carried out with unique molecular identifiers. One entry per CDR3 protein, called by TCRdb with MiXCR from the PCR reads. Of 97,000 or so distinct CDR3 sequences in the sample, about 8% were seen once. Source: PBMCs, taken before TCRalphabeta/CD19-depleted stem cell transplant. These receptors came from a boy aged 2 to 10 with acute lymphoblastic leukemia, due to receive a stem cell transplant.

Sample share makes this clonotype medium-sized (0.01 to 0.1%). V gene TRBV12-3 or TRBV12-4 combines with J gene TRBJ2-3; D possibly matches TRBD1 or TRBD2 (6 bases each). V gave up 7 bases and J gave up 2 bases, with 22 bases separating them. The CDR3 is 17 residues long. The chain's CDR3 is CASTPGLGGLHTDTQYF. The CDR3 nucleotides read TGTGCCAGCACTCCCGGACTCGGGGGCCTCCACACAGATACGCAGTATTTT.

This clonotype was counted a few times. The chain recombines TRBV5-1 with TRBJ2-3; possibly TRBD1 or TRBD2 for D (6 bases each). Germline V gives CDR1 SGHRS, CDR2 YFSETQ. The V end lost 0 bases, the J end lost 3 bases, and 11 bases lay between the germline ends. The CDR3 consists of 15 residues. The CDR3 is CASSLGGARTDTQYF. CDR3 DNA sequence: TGCGCCAGCAGCTTGGGGGGGGCAAGGACAGATACGCAGTATTTT.

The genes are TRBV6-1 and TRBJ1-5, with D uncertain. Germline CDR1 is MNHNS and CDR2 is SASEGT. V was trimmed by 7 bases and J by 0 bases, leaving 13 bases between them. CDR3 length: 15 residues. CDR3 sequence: CASTPWLGSNQPQHF. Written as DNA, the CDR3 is TGTGCCAGCACTCCTTGGTTAGGTAGCAATCAGCCCCAGCATTTT.

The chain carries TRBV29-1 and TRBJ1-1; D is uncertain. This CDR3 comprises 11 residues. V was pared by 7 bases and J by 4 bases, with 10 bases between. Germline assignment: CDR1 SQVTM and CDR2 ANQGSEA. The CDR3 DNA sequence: TGCAGCGCTAGTTTAATCACTGAAGCTTTCTTT. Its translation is CSASLITEAFF. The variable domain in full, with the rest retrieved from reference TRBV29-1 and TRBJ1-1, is SAVISQKPSRDICQRGTSLTIQCQVDSQVTMMFWYRQQPGQSLTLIATANQGSEATYESGFVIDKFPISRPNLTFSTLTVSNMSPEDSSIYLCSASLITEAFFGQGTRLTVV.

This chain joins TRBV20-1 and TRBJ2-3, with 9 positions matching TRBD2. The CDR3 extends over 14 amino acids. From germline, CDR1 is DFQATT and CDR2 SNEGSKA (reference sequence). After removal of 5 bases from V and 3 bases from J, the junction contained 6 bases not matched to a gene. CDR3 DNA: TGCAGTGCTCCTATGGCGGGGGGGACAGATACGCAGTATTTT. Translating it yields CSAPMAGGTDTQYF.

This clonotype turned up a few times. The CDR3 reads CASSLKGGNYGYTF. The CDR3 DNA is TGTGCCAGCAGTTTGAAGGGAGGTAACTATGGCTACACCTTC. The V call is TRBV12-3 or TRBV12-4, the J call TRBJ1-2, with D hard to call. The CDR3 is made up of 14 amino acids. Trimming removed 3 bases from V and 1 base from J, with 9 bases in between.

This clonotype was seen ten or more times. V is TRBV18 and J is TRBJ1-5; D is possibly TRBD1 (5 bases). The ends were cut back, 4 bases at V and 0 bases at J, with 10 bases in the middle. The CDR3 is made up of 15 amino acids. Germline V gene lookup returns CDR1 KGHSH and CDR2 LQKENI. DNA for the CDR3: TGTGCCAGCTCACAGGCGACAGTTAGCAATCAGCCCCAGCATTTT. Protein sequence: CASSQATVSNQPQHF.

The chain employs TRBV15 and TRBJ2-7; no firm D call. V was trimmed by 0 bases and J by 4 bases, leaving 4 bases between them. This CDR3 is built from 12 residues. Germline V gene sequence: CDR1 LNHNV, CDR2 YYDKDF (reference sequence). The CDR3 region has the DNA TGTGCCACCAGCAGAGACGGGTACGAGCAGTACTTC. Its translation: CATSRDGYEQYF.

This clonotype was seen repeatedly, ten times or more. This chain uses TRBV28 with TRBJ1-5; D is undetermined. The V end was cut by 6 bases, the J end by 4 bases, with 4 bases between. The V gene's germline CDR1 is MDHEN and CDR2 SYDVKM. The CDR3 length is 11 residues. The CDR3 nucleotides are TGTGCCAGCAGAACTAATCAGCCCCAGCATTTT. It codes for CASRTNQPQHF.

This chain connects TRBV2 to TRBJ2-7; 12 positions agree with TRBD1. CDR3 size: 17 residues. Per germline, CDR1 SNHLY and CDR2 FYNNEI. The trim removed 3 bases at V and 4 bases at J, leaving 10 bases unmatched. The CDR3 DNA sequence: TGTGCCAGCAGTGAGGGACAGGGGGCGGACATTTTTTACGAGCAGTACTTC. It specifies CASSEGQGADIFYEQYF.

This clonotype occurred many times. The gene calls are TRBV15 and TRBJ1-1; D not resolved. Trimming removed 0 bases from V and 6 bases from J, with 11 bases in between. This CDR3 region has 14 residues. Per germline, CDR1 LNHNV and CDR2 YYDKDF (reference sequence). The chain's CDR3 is CATSRDQGLAEAFF. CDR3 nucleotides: TGTGCCACCAGCAGAGATCAAGGCTTGGCTGAAGCTTTCTTT.

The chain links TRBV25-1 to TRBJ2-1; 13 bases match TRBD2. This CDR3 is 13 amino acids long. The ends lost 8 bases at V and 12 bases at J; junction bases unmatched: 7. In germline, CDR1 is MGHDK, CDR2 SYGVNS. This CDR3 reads CASLGLAGFGQFF. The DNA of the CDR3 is TGTGCCAGCCTGGGACTAGCGGGGTTCGGGCAGTTCTTC.

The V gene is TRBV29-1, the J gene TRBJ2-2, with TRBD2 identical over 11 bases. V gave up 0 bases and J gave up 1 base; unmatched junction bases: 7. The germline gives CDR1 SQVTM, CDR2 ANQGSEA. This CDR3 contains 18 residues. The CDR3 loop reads CSVEDPLAGGQNTGELFF. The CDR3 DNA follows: TGCAGCGTTGAAGATCCCCTAGCGGGGGGACAGAACACCGGGGAGCTGTTTTTT.

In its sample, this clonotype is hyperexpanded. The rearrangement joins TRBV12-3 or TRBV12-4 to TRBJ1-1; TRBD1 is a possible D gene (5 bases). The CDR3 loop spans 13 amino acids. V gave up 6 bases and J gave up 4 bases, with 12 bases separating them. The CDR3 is CASRPDSSTEAFF. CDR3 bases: TGTGCCAGCAGGCCAGACAGCAGCACTGAAGCTTTCTTT.

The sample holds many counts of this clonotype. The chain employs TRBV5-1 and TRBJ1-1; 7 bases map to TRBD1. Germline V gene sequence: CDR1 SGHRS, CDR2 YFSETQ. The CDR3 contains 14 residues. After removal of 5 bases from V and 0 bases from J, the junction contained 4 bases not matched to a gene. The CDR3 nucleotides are TGCGCCAGCAGTGGGGACAGCATGAACACTGAAGCTTTCTTT. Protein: CASSGDSMNTEAFF.

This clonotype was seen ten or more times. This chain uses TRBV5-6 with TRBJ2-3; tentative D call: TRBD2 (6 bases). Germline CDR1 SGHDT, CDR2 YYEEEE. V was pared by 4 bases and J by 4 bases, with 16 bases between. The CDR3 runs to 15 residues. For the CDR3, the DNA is TGTGCCAGCAGCCTTCAGGGAGGCCCCGCAGATACGCAGTATTTT. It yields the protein CASSLQGGPADTQYF.

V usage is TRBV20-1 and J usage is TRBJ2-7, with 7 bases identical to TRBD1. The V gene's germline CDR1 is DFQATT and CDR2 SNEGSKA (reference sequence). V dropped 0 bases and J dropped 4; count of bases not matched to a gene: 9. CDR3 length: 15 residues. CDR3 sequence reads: CSARDTRDSTYEQYF. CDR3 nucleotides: TGCAGTGCTAGAGATACCCGGGACAGCACTTACGAGCAGTACTTC.

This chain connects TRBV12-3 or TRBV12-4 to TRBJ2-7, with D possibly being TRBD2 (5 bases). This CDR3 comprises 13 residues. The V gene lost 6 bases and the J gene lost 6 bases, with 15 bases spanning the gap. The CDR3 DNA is TGTGCCAGCAGCCCCCCTTCCCTAGCCGAGCAGTACTTC. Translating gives CASSPPSLAEQYF.

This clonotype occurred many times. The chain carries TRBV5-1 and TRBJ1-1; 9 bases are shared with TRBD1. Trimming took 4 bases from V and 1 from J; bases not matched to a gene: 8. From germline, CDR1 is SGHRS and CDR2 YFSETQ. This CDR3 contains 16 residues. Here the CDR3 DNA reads TGCGCCAGCAGCCCCTTACAGGGGGCCGAGAACACTGAAGCTTTCTTT. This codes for CASSPLQGAENTEAFF.